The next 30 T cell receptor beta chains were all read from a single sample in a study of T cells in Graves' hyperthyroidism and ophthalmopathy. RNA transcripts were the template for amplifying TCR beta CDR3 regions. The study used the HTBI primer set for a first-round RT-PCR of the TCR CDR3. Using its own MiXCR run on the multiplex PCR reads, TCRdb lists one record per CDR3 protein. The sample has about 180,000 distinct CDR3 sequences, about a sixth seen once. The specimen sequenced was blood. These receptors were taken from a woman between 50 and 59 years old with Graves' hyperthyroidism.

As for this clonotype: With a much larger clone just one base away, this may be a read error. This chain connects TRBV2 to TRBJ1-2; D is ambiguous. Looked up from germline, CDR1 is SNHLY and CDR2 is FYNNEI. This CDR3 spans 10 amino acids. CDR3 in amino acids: CAGRGDGYTF. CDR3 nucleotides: TGTGCCGGCAGAGGAGATGGCTACACCTTC.

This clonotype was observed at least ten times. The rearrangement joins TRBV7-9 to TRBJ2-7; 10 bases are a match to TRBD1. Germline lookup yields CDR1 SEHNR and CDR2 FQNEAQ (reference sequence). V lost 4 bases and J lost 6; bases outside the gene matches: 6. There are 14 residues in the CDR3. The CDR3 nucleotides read TGTGCCAGCAGCTGGGAGACAGGGGGCGGCGAGCAGTACTTC. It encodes CASSWETGGGEQYF.

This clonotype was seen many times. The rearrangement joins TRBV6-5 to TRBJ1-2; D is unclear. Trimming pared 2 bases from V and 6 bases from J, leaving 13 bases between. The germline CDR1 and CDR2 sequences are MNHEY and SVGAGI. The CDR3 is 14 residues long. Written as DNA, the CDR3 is TGTGCCAGCAGTTACGCTGCGGGGTTCGATGGCTACACCTTC. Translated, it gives CASSYAAGFDGYTF.

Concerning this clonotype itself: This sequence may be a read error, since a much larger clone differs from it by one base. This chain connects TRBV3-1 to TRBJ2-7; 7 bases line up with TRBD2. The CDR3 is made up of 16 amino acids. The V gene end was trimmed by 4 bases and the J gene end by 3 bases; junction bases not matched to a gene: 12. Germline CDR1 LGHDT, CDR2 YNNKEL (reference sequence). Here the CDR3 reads CASSRPTWRGSYEQYF. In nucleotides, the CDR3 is TGTGCCAGCAGCCGTCCCACTTGGCGGGGGAGCTACGAGCAGTACTTC.

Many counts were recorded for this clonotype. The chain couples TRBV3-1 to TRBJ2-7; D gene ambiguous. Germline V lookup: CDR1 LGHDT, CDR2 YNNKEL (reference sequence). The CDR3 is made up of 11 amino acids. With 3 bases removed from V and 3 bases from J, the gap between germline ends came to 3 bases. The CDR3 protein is CASSHYYEQYF. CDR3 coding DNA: TGTGCCAGCAGCCATTACTACGAGCAGTACTTC.

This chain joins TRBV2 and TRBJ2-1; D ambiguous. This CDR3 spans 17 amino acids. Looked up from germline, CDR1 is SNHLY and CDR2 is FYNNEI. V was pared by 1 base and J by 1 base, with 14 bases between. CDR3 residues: CASSEEVAGLSYNEQFF. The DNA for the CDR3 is TGTGCCAGCAGTGAAGAGGTAGCCGGTTTATCCTACAATGAGCAGTTCTTC.

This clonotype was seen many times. The CDR3 region has the DNA TGTGCCAGCAGCTTACCCGGAAACACCATATATTTT. Amino acid sequence: CASSLPGNTIYF. The chain is built from TRBV7-9 and TRBJ1-3; no firm D call. Trimming stripped 2 bases from V and 4 bases from J, with 3 bases between. CDR1 SEHNR and CDR2 FQNEAQ come from the germline V gene (reference sequence). The CDR3 totals 12 residues.

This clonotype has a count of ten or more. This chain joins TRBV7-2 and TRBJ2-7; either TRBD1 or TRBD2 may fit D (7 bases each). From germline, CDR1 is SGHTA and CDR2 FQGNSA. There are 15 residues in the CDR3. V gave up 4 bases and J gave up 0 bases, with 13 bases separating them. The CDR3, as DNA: TGTGCCAGCAGCTACCAGGGGGGGCCCTCCTACGAGCAGTACTTC. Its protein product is CASSYQGGPSYEQYF.

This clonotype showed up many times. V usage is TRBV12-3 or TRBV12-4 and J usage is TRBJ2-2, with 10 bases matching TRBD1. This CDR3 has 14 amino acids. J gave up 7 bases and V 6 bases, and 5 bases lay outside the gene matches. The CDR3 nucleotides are TGTGCCAGCAGGGGGACAGGGGTGGTCGGGGAGCTGTTTTTT. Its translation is CASRGTGVVGELFF.

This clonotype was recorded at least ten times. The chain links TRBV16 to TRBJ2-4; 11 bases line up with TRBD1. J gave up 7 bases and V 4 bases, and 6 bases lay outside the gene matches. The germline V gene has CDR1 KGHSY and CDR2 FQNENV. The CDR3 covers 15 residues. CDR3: CASSREGQGANIQYF. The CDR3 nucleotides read TGTGCCAGCAGCCGGGAAGGACAGGGGGCTAACATTCAGTACTTC.

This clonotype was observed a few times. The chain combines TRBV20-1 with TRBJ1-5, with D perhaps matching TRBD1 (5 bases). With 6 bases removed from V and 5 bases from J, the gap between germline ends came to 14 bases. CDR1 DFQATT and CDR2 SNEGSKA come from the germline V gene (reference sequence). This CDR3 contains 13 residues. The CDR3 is CSAPWDADQPQHF. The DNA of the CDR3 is TGCAGTGCCCCTTGGGACGCGGATCAGCCCCAGCATTTT.

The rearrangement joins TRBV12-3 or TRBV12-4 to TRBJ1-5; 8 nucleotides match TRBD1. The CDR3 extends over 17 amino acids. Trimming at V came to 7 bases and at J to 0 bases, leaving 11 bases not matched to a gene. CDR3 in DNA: TGTGCCAGCACTTACTTCGGGACAGGCTATAGCAATCAGCCCCAGCATTTT. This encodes CASTYFGTGYSNQPQHF.

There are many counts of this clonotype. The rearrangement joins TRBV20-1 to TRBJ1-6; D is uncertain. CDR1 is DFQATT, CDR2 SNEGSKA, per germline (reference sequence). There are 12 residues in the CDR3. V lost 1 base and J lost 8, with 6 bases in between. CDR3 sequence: CSARGIDSPLHF. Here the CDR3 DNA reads TGCAGTGCTAGAGGCATTGATTCACCCCTCCACTTT.

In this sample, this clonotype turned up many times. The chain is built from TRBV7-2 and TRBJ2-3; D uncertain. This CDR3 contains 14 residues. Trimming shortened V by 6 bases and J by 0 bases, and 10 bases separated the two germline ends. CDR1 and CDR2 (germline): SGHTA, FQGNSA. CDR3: CASSPTTSTDTQYF. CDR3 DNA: TGTGCCAGCAGTCCTACGACTAGCACAGATACGCAGTATTTT.

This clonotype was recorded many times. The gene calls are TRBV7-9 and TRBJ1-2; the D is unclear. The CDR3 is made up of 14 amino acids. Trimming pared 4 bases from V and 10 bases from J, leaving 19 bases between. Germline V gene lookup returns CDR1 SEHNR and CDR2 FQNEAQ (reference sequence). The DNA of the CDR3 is TGTGCCAGCAGCTCCCCGAAGTTGGGTTACAACTACACCTTC. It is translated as CASSSPKLGYNYTF. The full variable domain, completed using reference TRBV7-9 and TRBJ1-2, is DTGVSQNPRHKITKRGQNVTFRCDPISEHNRLYWYRQTLGQGPEFLTYFQNEAQLEKSRLLSDRFSAERPKGSFSTLEIQRTEQGDSAMYLCASSSPKLGYNYTFGSGTRLTVV.

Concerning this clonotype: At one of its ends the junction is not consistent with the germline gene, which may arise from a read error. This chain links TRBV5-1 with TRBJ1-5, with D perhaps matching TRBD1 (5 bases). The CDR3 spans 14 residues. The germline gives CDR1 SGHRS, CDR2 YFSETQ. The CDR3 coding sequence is TGTGCCAGCAGCCGCTCCGGGGGAATTCAGCCCCAGCATTTT. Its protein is CASSRSGGIQPQHF.

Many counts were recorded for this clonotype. The CDR3 sequence is CASKAGIISGNQPQHF. The CDR3 nucleotides read TGTGCCAGTAAGGCAGGGATTATTAGTGGCAATCAGCCCCAGCATTTT. The chain uses TRBV19 and TRBJ1-5; tentative D call: TRBD1 (5 bases). V dropped 7 bases and J dropped 2 bases, with 18 bases sitting between them. Germline CDR1 and CDR2: LNHDA and SQIVND (reference sequence). CDR3 length: 16 residues.

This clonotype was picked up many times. The CDR3 bases are TGCAGTGCCTTACTAGCGGGGGGGTATGAGACCCAGTACTTC. Its protein product is CSALLAGGYETQYF. The rearrangement uses TRBV20-1 and TRBJ2-5, with 13 positions matching TRBD2. The germline V gene has CDR1 DFQATT and CDR2 SNEGSKA (reference sequence). The CDR3 runs to 14 residues. V gave up 6 bases and J gave up 5 bases; unmatched junction bases: 6.

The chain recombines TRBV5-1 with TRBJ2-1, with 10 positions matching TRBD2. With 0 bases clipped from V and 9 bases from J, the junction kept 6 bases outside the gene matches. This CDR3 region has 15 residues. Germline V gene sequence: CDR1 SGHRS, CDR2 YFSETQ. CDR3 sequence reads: CASSLEKRGGTEQFF. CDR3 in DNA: TGCGCCAGCAGCTTGGAGAAGCGGGGGGGCACTGAGCAGTTCTTC.

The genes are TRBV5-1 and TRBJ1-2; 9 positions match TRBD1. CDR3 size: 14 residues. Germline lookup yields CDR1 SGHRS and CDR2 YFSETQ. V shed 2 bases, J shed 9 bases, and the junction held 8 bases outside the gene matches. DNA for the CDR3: TGCGCCAGCAGCTTTACAGGGGGCGCATCTAGCTACACCTTC. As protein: CASSFTGGASSYTF.

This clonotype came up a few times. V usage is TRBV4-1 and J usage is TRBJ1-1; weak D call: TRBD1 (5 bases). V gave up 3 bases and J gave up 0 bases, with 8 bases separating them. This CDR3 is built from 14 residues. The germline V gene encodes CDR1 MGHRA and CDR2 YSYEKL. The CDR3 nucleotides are TGCGCCAGCAGCCAGGGGGGGATGAACACTGAAGCTTTCTTT. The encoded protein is CASSQGGMNTEAFF.

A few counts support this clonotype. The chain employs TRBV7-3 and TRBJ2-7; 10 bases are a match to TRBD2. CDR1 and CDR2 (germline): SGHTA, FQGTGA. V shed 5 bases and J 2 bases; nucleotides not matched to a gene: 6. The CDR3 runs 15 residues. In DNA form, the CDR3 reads TGTGCCAGCAGCCCAATAGCGGGGGGTACCTACGAGCAGTACTTC. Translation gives CASSPIAGGTYEQYF.

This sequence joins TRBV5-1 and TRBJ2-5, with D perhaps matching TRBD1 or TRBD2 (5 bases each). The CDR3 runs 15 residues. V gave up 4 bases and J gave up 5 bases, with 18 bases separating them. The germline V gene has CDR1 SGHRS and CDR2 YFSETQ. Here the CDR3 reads CASSDRDPRLETQYF. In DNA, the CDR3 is TGCGCCAGCAGCGACCGGGACCCAAGATTGGAGACCCAGTACTTC.

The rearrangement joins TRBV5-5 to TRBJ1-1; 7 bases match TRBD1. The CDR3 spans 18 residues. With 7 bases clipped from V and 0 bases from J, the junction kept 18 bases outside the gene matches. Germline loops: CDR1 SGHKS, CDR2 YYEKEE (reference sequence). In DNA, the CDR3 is TGTGCCAGCGGACCCCCCGGGACAGTTCTCAACATGAACACTGAAGCTTTCTTT. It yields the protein CASGPPGTVLNMNTEAFF. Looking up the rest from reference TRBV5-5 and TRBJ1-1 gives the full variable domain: DAGVTQSPTHLIKTRGQQVTLRCSPISGHKSVSWYQQVLGQGPQFIFQYYEKEERGRGNFPDRFSARQFPNYSSELNVNALLLGDSALYLCASGPPGTVLNMNTEAFFGQGTRLTVV.

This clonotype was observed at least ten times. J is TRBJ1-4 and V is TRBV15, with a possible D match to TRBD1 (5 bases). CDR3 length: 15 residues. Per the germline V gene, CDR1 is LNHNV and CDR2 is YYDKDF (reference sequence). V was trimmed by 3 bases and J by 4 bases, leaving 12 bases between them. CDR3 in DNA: TGTGCCACCAGCAGCTGGGGGGGAGTTAATGAAAAACTGTTTTTT. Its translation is CATSSWGGVNEKLFF.

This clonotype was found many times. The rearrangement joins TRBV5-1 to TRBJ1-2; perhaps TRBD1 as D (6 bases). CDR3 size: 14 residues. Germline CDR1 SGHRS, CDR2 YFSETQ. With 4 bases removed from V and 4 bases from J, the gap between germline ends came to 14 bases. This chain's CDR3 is CASSTWGGGYGYTF. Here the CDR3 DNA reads TGCGCCAGCAGCACCTGGGGAGGGGGCTATGGCTACACCTTC. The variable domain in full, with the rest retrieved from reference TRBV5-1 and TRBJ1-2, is KAGVTQTPRYLIKTRGQQVTLSCSPISGHRSVSWYQQTPGQGLQFLFEYFSETQRNKGNFPGRFSGRQFSNSRSEMNVSTLELGDSALYLCASSTWGGGYGYTFGSGTRLTVV.

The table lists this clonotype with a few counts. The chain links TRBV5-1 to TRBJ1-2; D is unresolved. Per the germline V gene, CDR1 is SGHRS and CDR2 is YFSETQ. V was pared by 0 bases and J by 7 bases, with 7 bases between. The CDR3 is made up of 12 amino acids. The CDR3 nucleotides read TGCGCCAGCAGCTTGGGATCAGGTGGCTACACCTTC. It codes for CASSLGSGGYTF. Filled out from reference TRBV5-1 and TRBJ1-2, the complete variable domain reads KAGVTQTPRYLIKTRGQQVTLSCSPISGHRSVSWYQQTPGQGLQFLFEYFSETQRNKGNFPGRFSGRQFSNSRSEMNVSTLELGDSALYLCASSLGSGGYTFGSGTRLTVV.

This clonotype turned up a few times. The CDR3 DNA sequence: TGCGCCAGCAGGCAGGGGGGCAATGAGCAGTTCTTC. Its translation: CASRQGGNEQFF. The chain is built from TRBV5-1 and TRBJ2-1, with TRBD1 as a possible D gene (7 bases). The CDR3 has 12 amino acids. Germline CDR1 reads SGHRS; CDR2 reads YFSETQ. The V end lost 5 bases, the J end lost 6 bases, and 9 bases lay between the germline ends.

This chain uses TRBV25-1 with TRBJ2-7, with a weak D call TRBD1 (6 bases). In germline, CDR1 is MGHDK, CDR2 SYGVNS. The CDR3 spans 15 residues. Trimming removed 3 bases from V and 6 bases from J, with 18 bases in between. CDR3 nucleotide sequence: TGTGCCAGCAGTGATCCGGGACATAATCGGGCCGAGCAGTACTTC. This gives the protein CASSDPGHNRAEQYF.

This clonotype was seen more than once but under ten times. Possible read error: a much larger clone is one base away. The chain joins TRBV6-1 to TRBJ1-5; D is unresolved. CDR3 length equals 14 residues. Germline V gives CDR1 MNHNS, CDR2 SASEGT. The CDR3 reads CACSWGGSNQPQHF. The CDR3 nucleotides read TGTGCCTGCAGCTGGGGAGGTAGCAATCAGCCCCAGCATTTT.